This entry describes one T cell receptor beta chain. Libraries were prepared by immunoSEQ multiplex PCR; TCRdb keeps only in-frame clonotypes and omits some of them. The repertoire includes 60,000 to 80,000 clones, roughly nine tenths of them detected once, and over 15% sits in the top ten. Seattle cases were enrolled at active infection and followed longitudinally. The sample belongs to a study of blood T cell repertoires in COVID-19. Study details: Acute-phase and convalescent COVID-19 samples originated in the United States, Italy and Spain. PBMCs, B-cell-depleted T cells, or T cells were the source of the cDNA or gDNA that made up the material.

Germline CDR1 and CDR2: MDHEN and SYDVKM. The V gene end was trimmed by 6 bases and the J gene end by 15 bases; junction bases not matched to a gene: 11. This CDR3 spans 12 amino acids. Sequencing used peripheral blood. The receptor was isolated from a woman aged 55-70 years with COVID-19, enrolled during active disease. The gene calls are TRBV28 and TRBJ2-1; 7 positions agree with TRBD2. CDR3 bases: TGTGCCAGCAGCCAGGGAAGCGGGAACCCGTTCTTC. It codes for CASSQGSGNPFF.